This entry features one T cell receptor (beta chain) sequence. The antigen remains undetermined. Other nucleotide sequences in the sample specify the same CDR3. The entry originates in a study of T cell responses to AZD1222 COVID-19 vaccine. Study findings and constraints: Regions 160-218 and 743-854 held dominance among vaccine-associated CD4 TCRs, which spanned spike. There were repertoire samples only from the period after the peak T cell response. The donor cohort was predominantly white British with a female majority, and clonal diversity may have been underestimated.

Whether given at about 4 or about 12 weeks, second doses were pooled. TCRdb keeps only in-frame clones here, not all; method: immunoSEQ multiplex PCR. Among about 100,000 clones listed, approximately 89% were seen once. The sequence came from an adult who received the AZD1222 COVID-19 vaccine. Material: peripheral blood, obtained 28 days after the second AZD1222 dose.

The CDR3: CASSVASGQGNEKLFF. In DNA form, the CDR3 reads TGTGCCAGCAGCGTAGCTTCCGGACAGGGTAATGAAAAACTGTTTTTT. The gene calls are TRBV9 and TRBJ1-4, with 8 bases fitting TRBD1. The V and J ends lost 0 bases and 4 bases, in that order; junction bases with no gene match: 5. The germline V gene encodes CDR1 SGDLS and CDR2 YYNGEE. The CDR3 is made up of 16 amino acids. The whole variable domain, remainder taken from reference TRBV9 and TRBJ1-4, is DSGVTQTPKHLITATGQRVTLRCSPRSGDLSVYWYQQSLDQGLQFLIQYYNGEERAKGNILERFSAQQFPDLHSELNLSSLELGDSALYFCASSVASGQGNEKLFFGSGTQLSVL.